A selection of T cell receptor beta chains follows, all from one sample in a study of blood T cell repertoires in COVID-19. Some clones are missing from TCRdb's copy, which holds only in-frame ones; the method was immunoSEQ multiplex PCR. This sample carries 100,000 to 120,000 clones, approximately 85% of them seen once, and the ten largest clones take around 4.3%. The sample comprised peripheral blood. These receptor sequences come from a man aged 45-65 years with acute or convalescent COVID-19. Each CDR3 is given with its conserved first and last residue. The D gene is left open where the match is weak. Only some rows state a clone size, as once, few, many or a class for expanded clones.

CDR3aa: CASSGRLAGGLDTQYF
CDR3nt: TGTGCCAGCAGTGGAAGACTAGCGGGAGGGTTGGATACGCAGTATTTT
d_gene: TRBD2
j_gene: TRBJ2-3
abundance: .
v_gene: TRBV28

CDR3aa: CASSASGQETQYF
CDR3nt: TGTGCCAGCAGCGCTTCCGGGCAAGAGACCCAGTACTTC
d_gene: .
j_gene: TRBJ2-5
abundance: .
v_gene: TRBV9

CDR3aa: CASSLSKGGYEQYF
CDR3nt: TGTGCCAGCAGCCTTTCTAAAGGGGGATACGAGCAGTACTTC
d_gene: .
j_gene: TRBJ2-7
abundance: .
v_gene: TRBV28

CDR3aa: CASSSAGIHEQYF
CDR3nt: TGTGCCAGCAGTTCTGCGGGGATCCACGAGCAGTACTTC
d_gene: .
j_gene: TRBJ2-7
abundance: .
v_gene: TRBV28

CDR3aa: CASSGTGTQSYEQYF
CDR3nt: TGTGCCAGCAGTGGGACCGGGACTCAGTCCTACGAGCAGTACTTC
d_gene: .
j_gene: TRBJ2-7
abundance: .
v_gene: TRBV27

CDR3aa: CASTPGGLNTEAFF
CDR3nt: TGTGCCAGCACCCCGGGGGGGCTGAACACTGAAGCTTTCTTT
d_gene: .
j_gene: TRBJ1-1
abundance: .
v_gene: TRBV28

CDR3aa: CASSLGPTSGDRNEQYF
CDR3nt: TGTGCCAGCAGCTTAGGCCCTACGTCAGGGGATCGCAACGAGCAGTACTTC
d_gene: .
j_gene: TRBJ2-7
abundance: once
v_gene: TRBV13

CDR3aa: CASSSGQGAGTDTQYF
CDR3nt: TGCGCCAGCAGCTCCGGACAGGGGGCCGGCACAGATACGCAGTATTTT
d_gene: TRBD1
j_gene: TRBJ2-3
abundance: .
v_gene: TRBV5-1

CDR3aa: CASSYQTGGETQYF
CDR3nt: TGTGCCAGCAGTTACCAGACAGGCGGAGAGACCCAGTACTTC
d_gene: .
j_gene: TRBJ2-5
abundance: .
v_gene: TRBV6-5

CDR3aa: CASSPRDRGRDSNQPQHF
CDR3nt: TGTGCCAGCAGTCCCCGGGACAGGGGGCGTGATAGCAATCAGCCCCAGCATTTT
d_gene: TRBD1
j_gene: TRBJ1-5
abundance: once
v_gene: TRBV28

CDR3aa: CASTGSSRGNYGYTF
CDR3nt: TGTGCCAGCACCGGAAGTTCCAGAGGGAACTATGGCTACACCTTC
d_gene: .
j_gene: TRBJ1-2
abundance: .
v_gene: TRBV2

CDR3aa: CATSDTRDRVWEQYF
CDR3nt: TGTGCCACCAGTGATACCCGGGACAGGGTTTGGGAGCAGTACTTC
d_gene: TRBD1
j_gene: TRBJ2-7
abundance: .
v_gene: TRBV24-1

CDR3aa: CASRPVRTAEKLFF
CDR3nt: TGTGCCAGTAGGCCGGTGCGGACAGCCGAAAAACTGTTTTTT
d_gene: .
j_gene: TRBJ1-4
abundance: .
v_gene: TRBV19

CDR3aa: CASSLARSSAYEQYF
CDR3nt: TGTGCCAGCAGCTTGGCGCGGAGTTCTGCTTACGAGCAGTACTTC
d_gene: .
j_gene: TRBJ2-7
abundance: .
v_gene: TRBV7-2

CDR3aa: CASSKGEVRDLYGYTF
CDR3nt: TGTGCCAGCAGCAAAGGGGAGGTTAGGGACCTCTATGGCTACACCTTC
d_gene: .
j_gene: TRBJ1-2
abundance: .
v_gene: TRBV21-1

CDR3aa: CAISDVGNQPQHF
CDR3nt: TGTGCCATCAGTGACGTAGGCAATCAGCCCCAGCATTTT
d_gene: .
j_gene: TRBJ1-5
abundance: few
v_gene: TRBV10-3

CDR3aa: CASSSATALDTGELFF
CDR3nt: TGTGCCAGCAGTTCGGCGACAGCCTTGGACACCGGGGAGCTGTTTTTT
d_gene: .
j_gene: TRBJ2-2
abundance: .
v_gene: TRBV28

CDR3aa: CASSFFNLQAYNSPLHF
CDR3nt: TGTGCCAGTAGTTTCTTCAACTTACAGGCTTATAATTCACCCCTCCACTTT
d_gene: .
j_gene: TRBJ1-6
abundance: .
v_gene: TRBV19

CDR3aa: CASRADRTNQPQHF
CDR3nt: TGTGCCAGCAGGGCCGACAGGACGAATCAGCCCCAGCATTTT
d_gene: .
j_gene: TRBJ1-5
abundance: once
v_gene: TRBV2

CDR3aa: CASSWGQAINQPQHF
CDR3nt: TGTGCCAGCAGCTGGGGACAGGCCATCAATCAGCCCCAGCATTTT
d_gene: TRBD1
j_gene: TRBJ1-5
abundance: .
v_gene: TRBV5-8